Here is one T cell receptor (beta chain) with its context. Per the authors' pipeline: Scientists estimated how many nucleated cells there were by amplifying reference gene primers. Using immunoSEQ multiplex PCR, the repertoire was profiled, and TCRdb retains in-frame clones only, with some absent. V, J and clone size are taken as reported in that table, and D and trimming were inferred from the DNA itself. This table holds roughly 56,000 clones, around four fifths found once. This specimen belongs to a study of blood T cell repertoires in COVID-19. The wider study: The study drew acute and convalescent COVID-19 samples from the United States, Italy and Spain. From T cells, B-cell-depleted T cells, or PBMCs came the material, which was cDNA or gDNA.

Germline V gene lookup returns CDR1 SGHVS and CDR2 FNYEAQ. V lost 5 bases to trimming and J lost 4 bases, with 12 bases between them. This CDR3 has 15 amino acids. Sequencing was performed on peripheral blood. The chain employs TRBV7-6 and TRBJ2-6; a possible D gene is TRBD1 (6 bases). The receptor's source is a man between 65 and 85 years old with acute or convalescent COVID-19. The CDR3 DNA reads TGTGCCAGCAGCGATACAGGGACCGGGGCCAACGTCCTGACTTTC. Translated, it gives CASSDTGTGANVLTF.